A single sample gave rise to the 26 T cell receptor beta chains below, sequenced in a study of blood T cell repertoires in COVID-19. Profiling relied on immunoSEQ multiplex PCR, and the TCRdb table lists in-frame clones only, not all of them. The table has approximately 100,000 clones, roughly 75% seen once. Sequencing was performed on peripheral blood. Every receptor here comes from a human donor in a cohort sampled during active or convalescent COVID-19.

This rearrangement joins TRBV9 to TRBJ1-1; TRBD1 matches at 7 bases. CDR1 is SGDLS and CDR2 is YYNGEE in the germline V gene. Trimming took 5 bases from V and 5 from J; bases not matched to a gene: 12. The CDR3 length is 15 residues. In DNA form, the CDR3 reads TGTGCCAGCAGTAGATTAACAGGGGTCGGGACTGAAGCTTTCTTT. Translated, it gives CASSRLTGVGTEAFF.

The CDR3 DNA reads TGTGCCAGCAGTTTATGGGGAAAAATACAGGGAACTAATGAAAAACTGTTTTTT. Its protein product is CASSLWGKIQGTNEKLFF. The chain recombines TRBV28 with TRBJ1-4; possibly TRBD1 for D (6 bases). Germline loops: CDR1 MDHEN, CDR2 SYDVKM. V was pared by 0 bases and J by 1 base, with 15 bases between. There are 18 residues in the CDR3.

The genes are TRBV29-1 and TRBJ2-3, with 8 bases aligning to TRBD2. Per the germline V gene, CDR1 is SQVTM and CDR2 is ANQGSEA. This CDR3 has 13 amino acids. J was trimmed by 2 bases and V by 7 bases; bases with no gene match: 5. For the CDR3, the DNA is TGCAGCGAGTTAGCGGGGACCACAGATACGCAGTATTTT. Protein: CSELAGTTDTQYF.

The chain couples TRBV15 to TRBJ2-7; possibly TRBD2 for D (7 bases). CDR1 and CDR2 from the germline V gene are LNHNV and YYDKDF (reference sequence). V was clipped by 5 bases and J by 3 bases, with 23 bases between them. The CDR3 is 17 amino acids. The CDR3 nucleotides read TGTGCCACCAGCCCTGGGGGGGGGCAGGGTTTCTTCTACGAGCAGTACTTC. Its protein is CATSPGGGQGFFYEQYF.

The rearrangement uses TRBV11-1 and TRBJ2-1; D is perhaps TRBD2 (6 bases). The CDR3 is 15 residues long. Germline V gives CDR1 SGHAT, CDR2 FQDESV (reference sequence). V dropped 6 bases and J dropped 4 bases, with 16 bases sitting between them. The chain's CDR3 is CASRKEVAEYNEQFF. The DNA of the CDR3 is TGTGCCAGCAGAAAAGAGGTAGCGGAATACAATGAGCAGTTCTTC.

This clone was seen a handful of times. This chain connects TRBV27 to TRBJ2-3; TRBD2 agrees at 11 bases. The CDR3 loop spans 17 amino acids. Unmatched junction bases numbered 11, after V lost 6 bases and J lost 3 bases. Looked up from germline, CDR1 is MNHEY and CDR2 is SMNVEV (reference sequence). The CDR3 coding sequence is TGTGCCAGCAGAGATCCACTAGCGGGAGTCGGTACAGATACGCAGTATTTT. Protein: CASRDPLAGVGTDTQYF.

This clone showed up just a few times. The chain uses TRBV25-1 and TRBJ1-4; D is possibly TRBD1 (5 bases). Germline CDR1 MGHDK, CDR2 SYGVNS. This CDR3 is 15 amino acids long. V was cut by 2 bases and J by 3 bases, with 10 bases left in between. The CDR3 here is CASSEGGVANEKLFF. Written as DNA, the CDR3 is TGTGCCAGCAGTGAAGGGGGGGTCGCTAATGAAAAACTGTTTTTT.

In this sample, this clone turned up a few times. The genes are TRBV2 and TRBJ1-1, with 10 bases identical to TRBD1. The V segment lost 6 bases and the J segment 5 bases; nucleotides outside the gene matches: 3. There are 13 residues in the CDR3. CDR1 SNHLY and CDR2 FYNNEI come from the germline V gene. The CDR3 loop reads CASRTGGRTEAFF. The CDR3 DNA sequence: TGTGCCAGCAGGACAGGGGGCCGAACTGAAGCTTTCTTT. Using reference TRBV2 and TRBJ1-1 for the parts outside the CDR3, the full variable domain is EPEVTQTPSHQVTQMGQEVILRCVPISNHLYFYWYRQILGQKVEFLVSFYNNEISEKSEIFDDQFSVERPDGSNFTLKIRSTKLEDSAMYFCASRTGGRTEAFFGQGTRLTVV.

V usage is TRBV6-2 or TRBV6-3 and J usage is TRBJ1-5, with 8 bases that match TRBD1. Trimming took 3 bases from V and 6 from J; bases not matched to a gene: 7. The CDR3 consists of 15 residues. Germline V gives CDR1 MNHEY, CDR2 SVGEGT. The CDR3 here is CASSYFDRGTQPQHF. CDR3 DNA: TGTGCCAGCAGTTATTTCGACAGGGGCACTCAGCCCCAGCATTTT.

The CDR3 DNA follows: TGTGCCAGCAGTTACAGGGCCTGGGGGCAGGCGAACACTGAAGCTTTCTTT. Residues: CASSYRAWGQANTEAFF. This chain joins TRBV6-2 or TRBV6-3 and TRBJ1-1, with D perhaps TRBD1 (6 bases). The CDR3 has 17 residues. Germline-derived CDR1 and CDR2 are MNHEY and SVGEGT. Trimming took 2 bases from V and 1 from J, leaving 17 bases between them.

This sequence joins TRBV29-1 and TRBJ1-4, with 11 nucleotides matching TRBD1. With V trimmed by 7 bases and J by 7 bases, 11 bases remained unmatched. The CDR3 has 15 amino acids. Looked up from germline, CDR1 is SQVTM and CDR2 is ANQGSEA. The CDR3 sequence: CSAKDGQGAFEKLFF. CDR3 nucleotide sequence: TGCAGCGCCAAAGACGGACAGGGGGCTTTTGAAAAACTGTTTTTT.

The genes are TRBV4-2 and TRBJ1-4, with 8 positions matching TRBD1. Germline values: CDR1 LGHNA, CDR2 YNFKEQ. The CDR3 covers 14 residues. V lost 5 bases to trimming and J lost 5 bases; unmatched junction nucleotides: 4. In DNA, the CDR3 is TGTGCCAGCAGCATCCGGACAGGGAATGAAAAACTGTTTTTT. This encodes CASSIRTGNEKLFF.

The rearrangement uses TRBV7-2 and TRBJ1-6, with 7 positions matching TRBD1. Germline V CDR1 and CDR2: SGHTA, FQGNSA. V trimming: 2 bases; J trimming: 3 bases; junction bases outside the gene matches: 7. The CDR3 covers 17 residues. The chain's CDR3 is CASSLRGQGGYNSPLHF. CDR3 bases: TGTGCCAGCAGCTTACGGGGGCAGGGGGGCTATAATTCACCCCTCCACTTT. The full variable domain, in which reference TRBV7-2 and TRBJ1-6 provide the parts outside the CDR3, is GAGVSQSPSNKVTEKGKDVELRCDPISGHTALYWYRQSLGQGLEFLIYFQGNSAPDKSGLPSDRFSAERTGGSVSTLTIQRTQQEDSAVYLCASSLRGQGGYNSPLHFGNGTRLTVT.

The chain carries TRBV6-1 and TRBJ1-5; D uncertain. The CDR3 loop spans 15 amino acids. Trimming shortened V by 1 base and J by 8 bases, and 15 bases separated the two germline ends. Germline values: CDR1 MNHNS, CDR2 SASEGT. The CDR3 coding sequence is TGTGCCAGCAGTGAAGGACGAGGGAATGGAAAGCCCCAGCATTTT. It specifies CASSEGRGNGKPQHF.

The V and J genes are TRBV5-6 and TRBJ2-1, with D tentatively TRBD2 (5 bases). This CDR3 contains 14 residues. CDR1 is SGHDT, CDR2 YYEEEE, per germline. Trimming left V 7 bases short and J 2 bases short, with 13 bases between. The chain's CDR3 is CASHPRVTYNEQFF. The CDR3 nucleotides are TGTGCCAGCCACCCGCGGGTTACCTACAATGAGCAGTTCTTC.

This chain uses TRBV4-3 with TRBJ1-1; D is undetermined. With 0 bases removed from V and 1 base from J, the gap between germline ends came to 12 bases. CDR1 LGHNA and CDR2 YSLEER come from the germline V gene. The CDR3 is 16 residues long. The CDR3 protein is CASSQDPPHPNTEAFF. CDR3 sequence (DNA): TGCGCCAGCAGCCAAGATCCCCCACACCCGAACACTGAAGCTTTCTTT.

CDR3 in DNA: TGTGCCAGCAGCCACGGACAGGGGATCGACGAGCAGTACTTC. This codes for CASSHGQGIDEQYF. The chain is built from TRBV16 and TRBJ2-7; TRBD1 agrees at 9 bases. The length of the CDR3 is 14 residues. Germline V gene sequence: CDR1 KGHSY, CDR2 FQNENV. V lost 3 bases, J lost 5 bases, and 5 bases stayed unmatched.

The chain has TRBV6-2 or TRBV6-3 and TRBJ2-7, with D perhaps matching TRBD2 (5 bases). Per the germline V gene, CDR1 is MNHEY and CDR2 is SVGEGT. Trimming stripped 6 bases from V and 8 bases from J, with 20 bases between. The CDR3 spans 14 residues. The CDR3 loop reads CASSPSAGLRKQYF. The DNA of the CDR3 is TGTGCCAGCAGCCCCAGCGCGGGTTTGCGGAAGCAGTACTTC.

The chain employs TRBV11-2 and TRBJ1-3, with 7 bases lining up with TRBD1. CDR3 length: 15 amino acids. The germline gives CDR1 SGHAT, CDR2 FQNNGV. V lost 3 bases to trimming and J lost 2 bases; unmatched junction nucleotides: 4. The CDR3 loop is CASSFRDRAGNTIYF. CDR3 DNA: TGTGCCAGCAGCTTCCGAGACAGGGCTGGAAACACCATATATTTT.

The chain joins TRBV7-2 to TRBJ2-3, with 11 bases fitting TRBD2. The CDR3 has 17 residues. V dropped 0 bases and J dropped 4; count of bases not matched to a gene: 6. In germline, CDR1 is SGHTA, CDR2 FQGNSA. The CDR3 is CASSLAVTSGGSDTQYF. The CDR3 nucleotides are TGTGCCAGCAGCTTAGCAGTAACTAGCGGGGGCTCAGATACGCAGTATTTT.

V gene TRBV7-9 combines with J gene TRBJ2-7; 16 bases agree with TRBD2. The germline V gene has CDR1 SEHNR and CDR2 FQNEAQ (reference sequence). With V trimmed by 5 bases and J by 5 bases, 3 bases remained unmatched. The CDR3 runs 15 residues. The CDR3: CASSPGTSGGDEQYF. CDR3 DNA: TGTGCCAGCAGCCCCGGGACTAGCGGGGGGGACGAGCAGTACTTC. Based on the CDR3 plus reference TRBV7-9 and TRBJ2-7, the full variable domain is DTGVSQNPRHKITKRGQNVTFRCDPISEHNRLYWYRQTLGQGPEFLTYFQNEAQLEKSRLLSDRFSAERPKGSFSTLEIQRTEQGDSAMYLCASSPGTSGGDEQYFGPGTRLTVT.

The chain is built from TRBV2 and TRBJ2-2, with 7 bases that match TRBD1. With V trimmed by 2 bases and J by 4 bases, 1 base remained unmatched. The CDR3 is 14 amino acids. Germline assignment: CDR1 SNHLY and CDR2 FYNNEI. The CDR3 nucleotides read TGTGCCAGCAGTGAATACAGGGGCACCGGGGAGCTGTTTTTT. Translated, it gives CASSEYRGTGELFF.

The chain carries TRBV7-9 and TRBJ2-7; 9 positions agree with TRBD1. The V segment lost 5 bases and the J segment 5 bases; nucleotides outside the gene matches: 7. The length of the CDR3 is 14 residues. Germline V gives CDR1 SEHNR, CDR2 FQNEAQ (reference sequence). The DNA for the CDR3 is TGTGCCAGCAGCAATACCTGGGACAGGGACGAGCAGTACTTC. This translates into CASSNTWDRDEQYF.

The chain joins TRBV20-1 to TRBJ2-1; 11 bases map to TRBD2. CDR3 length equals 11 residues. Germline lookup yields CDR1 DFQATT and CDR2 SNEGSKA (reference sequence). Unmatched junction bases numbered 6, after V lost 4 bases and J lost 16 bases. The DNA for the CDR3 is TGCAGTGCTACCACTAGCGGGGGTTACTTCTTC. Amino acids: CSATTSGGYFF.

The rearrangement joins TRBV27 to TRBJ2-7; 9 bases agree with TRBD2. The junction had 14 bases not matched to a gene; V was cut back by 7 bases and J by 7 bases. This CDR3 contains 15 residues. CDR1 is MNHEY, CDR2 SMNVEV, per germline (reference sequence). The CDR3 region has the DNA TGTGCCAGCAAGAGAGGCGGGAGGGTTCTCGGGGAGCAGTACTTC. It yields the protein CASKRGGRVLGEQYF.

Details on this clone: The germline gene is not matched at one end of the junction; a read error may be the cause. The rearrangement links TRBV5-1 to TRBJ2-1, with 16 bases fitting TRBD2. This CDR3 spans 19 amino acids. Germline V gives CDR1 SGHRS, CDR2 YFSETQ. The CDR3 sequence: CASSPLVGTSGGAYNEQFF. The CDR3 bases are TGCGCCAGCAGCCCTCTCGTTGGGACTAGCGGGGGGGCCTATAATGAGCAGTTCTTC.